This entry describes one T cell receptor (beta chain). What it binds is not known. Individual cDNA molecules (in the library) carried attached unique molecular identifiers. TCRdb fed the RACE reads into MiXCR, producing one record per CDR3 protein. The profile shows some 51,000 distinct CDR3 sequences, about a tenth of them singletons. Documented time point: pre-sensitization, week 0. Indicated treatment: therapeutic diphenylcyclopropenone sensitization with weekly scalp DPC. The study enrolled 18 to 70-year-old alopecia patients suitable for DPC. This sample was taken from a study of human T cells and chemical hapten exposure. Overall study results and limits: Healthy individuals' immune responses may differ from those of donors, who had alopecia. PT1 expanded TCR counts and patch test score correlated positively.

The sample consisted of whole blood, taken in connection with sensitization to the hapten diphenylcyclopropenone (DPC). The source of this sequence is a middle-aged woman with alopecia areata. Some clones in this sample may be carry-over from other donors' samples.

The CDR3 DNA is TGTGCCAGCAGTTCTGTTGGGATAAACTCCTATAATTCACCCCTCCACTTT. Protein sequence: CASSSVGINSYNSPLHF. J is TRBJ1-6 and V is TRBV5-6; D gene uncertain. Germline V gene lookup returns CDR1 SGHDT and CDR2 YYEEEE. Trimming pared 5 bases from V and 0 bases from J, leaving 15 bases between. This CDR3 has 17 residues.